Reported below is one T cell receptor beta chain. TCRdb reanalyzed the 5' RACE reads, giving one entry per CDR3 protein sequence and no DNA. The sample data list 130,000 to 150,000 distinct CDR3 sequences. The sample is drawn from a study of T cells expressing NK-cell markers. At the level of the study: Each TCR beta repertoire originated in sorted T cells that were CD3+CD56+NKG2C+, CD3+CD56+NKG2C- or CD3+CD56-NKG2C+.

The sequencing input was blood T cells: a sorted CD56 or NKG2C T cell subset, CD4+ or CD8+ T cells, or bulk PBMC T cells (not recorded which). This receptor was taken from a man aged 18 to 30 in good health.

CDR3 region: CSAKGFLGQKATNEKLFF. The genes are TRBV20-1 and TRBJ1-4; TCRdb outputs TRBD1, but without DNA this stays unchecked. Germline CDR1 reads DFQATT; CDR2 reads SNEGSKA (reference sequence). The CDR3 contains 18 residues.